Below, one T cell receptor (beta chain) is given with its context. Its antigen is still unknown. No per-base quality is available; no much larger clone lies one base away. The sample belongs to a study of T cell responses to AZD1222 COVID-19 vaccine (dated by TCRdb to about 2021). About the investigation overall: TCR sequencing was performed for fewer than 250 trial participants, of whom around 200 were given two doses of AZD1222 and around 26 were given two doses of MenACWY control vaccine. Enrollment into the trials was organized by age into subgroups of 18-55, 56-69 and 70-plus years, and those subgroups contained approximately 160, 26 and 62 TCR-sequenced participants, respectively.

The CDR3 regions of human TCRbeta chains were subjected to immunosequencing. In the authors' own workflow: Repertoire TCRs were checked for matches against a reference library of SARS-CoV-2-specific TCRs that had been generated using the MIRA antigen-specificity platform. Breadth was defined as the fraction of unique TCRs that were SARS-CoV-2-associated, and depth was defined as the fraction of total T cells that were SARS-CoV-2-associated. Using the MIRA data, every spike-specific TCR was mapped to the spike region that the TCR reacted to and assigned to either a CD4 or a CD8 class. Log10-transformed breadth and depth values were compared by one-way ANOVA with Sidak's multiple comparisons tests. Not all clones reach the TCRdb copy of this immuneACCESS table, which keeps in-frame sequences only. Checked studies attribute under half of the gap to unresolved V genes and leave the rest unexplained. For V, J and clone size, that table is used; D and trimming come from the DNA. The sample profile shows roughly 120,000 clones; around 89% of them were found once. Of the sample, 6.5% is held by the ten largest clones.

Overall study results and their limits: After two AZD1222 doses, both the breadth and the depth of spike-specific TCRs were significantly higher than at day 0 and than in MenACWY recipients. CD4 TCRs associated with the vaccine covered the entire spike protein, and the dominant responses were in regions 160-218 and 743-854. Participants were mostly white British, with more females than males. The authors suggested clonal diversity may have been underestimated. Because no day 14 peak-response samples were available, repertoires were characterized only after the peak T cell response. In the small 56-69-year group, the increase in depth fell short of significance, most likely because of low power. Nearly half of unique spike-specific TCRs reportedly recognized epitopes outside regions mutated in the B.1.351 and B.1.1.7 variants. Conclusions about previously exposed vaccinees were limited because only a handful of AZD1222 recipients were SARS-CoV-2 seropositive at baseline.

Explained via the paper, the time point label denotes: about 28 days (+/-7) after the second vaccine dose. AZD1222 recipients given second doses at about 4 weeks or at about 12 weeks were pooled, since spike-specific TCR depth and breadth were not found to differ between the two schedules. Vaccinee samples came from UK trials COV001 and COV002, including a single-blind randomized controlled phase 2/3 trial of AZD1222 (ChAdOx1 nCoV-19) in healthy adults. For TCRbeta chain sequencing, PBMC samples were collected from trial participants at day 0 and at day 28 after the second dose. Including cysteine and phenylalanine, the CDR3 has 15 amino acids. Left in the record is the CDR3 DNA by itself, 45 bases read in frame from the first base. The germline V gene gives CDR1 as MDHEN and CDR2 as SYDVKM. The V end loses 5 bases and the J end loses 5 bases, and a stretch of 18 bases separates them.

The V and J genes are TRBV28 and TRBJ2-5, and possibly TRBD1, on 5 matching bases. The specimen was peripheral blood, collected 28 days after the second AZD1222 dose. This clonotype was sampled from an adult who received the AZD1222 COVID-19 vaccine. Read as DNA, the sequence is TGTGCCAGCAGTGGCCTTGGGGCCCCCCAGGAGACCCAGTACTTC. This translates into CASSGLGAPQETQYF.